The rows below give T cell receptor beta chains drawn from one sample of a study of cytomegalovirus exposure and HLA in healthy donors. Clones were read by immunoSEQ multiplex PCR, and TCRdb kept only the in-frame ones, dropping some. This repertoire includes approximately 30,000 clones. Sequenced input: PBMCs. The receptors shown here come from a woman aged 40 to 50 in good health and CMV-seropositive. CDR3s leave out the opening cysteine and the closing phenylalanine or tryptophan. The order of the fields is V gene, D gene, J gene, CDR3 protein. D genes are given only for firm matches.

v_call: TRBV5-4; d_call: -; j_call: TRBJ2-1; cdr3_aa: ASSLGGPGFDEQF
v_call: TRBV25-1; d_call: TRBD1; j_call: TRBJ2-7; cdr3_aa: ASSDRTGGGYEQY
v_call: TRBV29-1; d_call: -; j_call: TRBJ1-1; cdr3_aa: SGGHLNTEAF
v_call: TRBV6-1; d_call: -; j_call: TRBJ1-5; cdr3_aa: ASSGLGIQPQH
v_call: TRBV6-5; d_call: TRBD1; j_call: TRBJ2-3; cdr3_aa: ASSYGRDRNRDTQY
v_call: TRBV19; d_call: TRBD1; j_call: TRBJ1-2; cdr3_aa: ASSIAPGQIYGYT
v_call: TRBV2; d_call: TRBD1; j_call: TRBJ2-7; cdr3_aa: ASSNRPSGLGQSHYEQY
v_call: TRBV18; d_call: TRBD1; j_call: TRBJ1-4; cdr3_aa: ASSPRGQGGEKLF
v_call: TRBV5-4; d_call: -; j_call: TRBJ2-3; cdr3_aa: ASSAGGSLADTQY
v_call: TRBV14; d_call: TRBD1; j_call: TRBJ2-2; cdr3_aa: ASSGQGLAGELF
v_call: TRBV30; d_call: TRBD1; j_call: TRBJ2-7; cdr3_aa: AWTIGQGRMY
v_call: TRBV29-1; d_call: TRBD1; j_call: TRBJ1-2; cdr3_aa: SVEGGTGGVGGYT
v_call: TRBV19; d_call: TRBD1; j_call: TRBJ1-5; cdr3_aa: ASSHQGAWGQPQH
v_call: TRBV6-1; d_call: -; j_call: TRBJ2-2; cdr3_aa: ASSAPEGGPGELF
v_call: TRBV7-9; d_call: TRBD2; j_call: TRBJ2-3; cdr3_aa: ASSFHLAGGGDTQY
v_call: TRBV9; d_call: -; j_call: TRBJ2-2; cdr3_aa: ASSDQRRTNTGELF
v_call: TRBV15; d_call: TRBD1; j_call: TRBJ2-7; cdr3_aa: ATSRYRTGAIIEQY
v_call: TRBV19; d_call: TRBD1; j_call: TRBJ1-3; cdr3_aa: ASSTRTGSGNTIY
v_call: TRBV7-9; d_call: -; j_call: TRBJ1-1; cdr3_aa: ASSPRTVNTEAF
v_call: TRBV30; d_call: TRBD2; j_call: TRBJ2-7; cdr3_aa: AWSWTSSNEQY
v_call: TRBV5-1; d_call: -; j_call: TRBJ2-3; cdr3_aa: ASSRGGTPTDTQY
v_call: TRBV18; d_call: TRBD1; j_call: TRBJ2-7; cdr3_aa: ASSPPVGQGREQY
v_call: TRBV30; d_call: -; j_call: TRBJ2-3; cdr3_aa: AWSGASTDTQY
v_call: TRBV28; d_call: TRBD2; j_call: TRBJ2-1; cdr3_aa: ASSLGGRVYNEQF
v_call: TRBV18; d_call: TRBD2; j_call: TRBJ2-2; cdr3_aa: ASSLRTSGKAGELF
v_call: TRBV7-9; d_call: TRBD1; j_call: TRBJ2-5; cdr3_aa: ASSSLRGHQETQY
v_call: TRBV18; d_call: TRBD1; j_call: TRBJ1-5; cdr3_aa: ASSPRLVQGFLGPQH
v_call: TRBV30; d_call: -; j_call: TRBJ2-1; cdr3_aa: AWSVLAGEQF
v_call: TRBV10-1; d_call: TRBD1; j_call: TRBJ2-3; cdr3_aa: ASSPGQGRITDTQY
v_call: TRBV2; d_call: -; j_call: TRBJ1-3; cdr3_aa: ASLGSSGNTIY
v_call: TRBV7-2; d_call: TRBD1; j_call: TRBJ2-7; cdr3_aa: ASKFIPGQSSYEQY
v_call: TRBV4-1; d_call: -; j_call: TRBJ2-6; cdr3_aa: ASSQGWGSSRANVLT
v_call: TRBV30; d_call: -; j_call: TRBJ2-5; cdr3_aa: AWSALALGETQY
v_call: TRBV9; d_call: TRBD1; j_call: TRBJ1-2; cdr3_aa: ASSDRGRDGYT
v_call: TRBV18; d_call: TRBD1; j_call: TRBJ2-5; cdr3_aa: ASSPSPDREETQY
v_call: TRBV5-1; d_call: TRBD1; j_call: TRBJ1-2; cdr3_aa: ASSPWTGDGYT
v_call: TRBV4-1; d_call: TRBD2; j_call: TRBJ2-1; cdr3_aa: ASSHPGLAGGPGDNEQF